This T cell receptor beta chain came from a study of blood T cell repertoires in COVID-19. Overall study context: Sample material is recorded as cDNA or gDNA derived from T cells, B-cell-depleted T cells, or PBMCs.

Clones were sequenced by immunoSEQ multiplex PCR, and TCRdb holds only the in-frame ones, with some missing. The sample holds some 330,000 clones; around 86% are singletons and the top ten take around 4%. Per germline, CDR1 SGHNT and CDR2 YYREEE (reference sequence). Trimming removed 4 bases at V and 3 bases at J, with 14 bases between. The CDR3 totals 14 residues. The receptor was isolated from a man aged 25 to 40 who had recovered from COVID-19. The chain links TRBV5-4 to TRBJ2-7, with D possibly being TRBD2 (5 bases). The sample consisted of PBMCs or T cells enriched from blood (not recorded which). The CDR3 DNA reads TGTGCCAGCAGCCCCCCCGGACTTTTCTACGAGCAGTACTTC. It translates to CASSPPGLFYEQYF.